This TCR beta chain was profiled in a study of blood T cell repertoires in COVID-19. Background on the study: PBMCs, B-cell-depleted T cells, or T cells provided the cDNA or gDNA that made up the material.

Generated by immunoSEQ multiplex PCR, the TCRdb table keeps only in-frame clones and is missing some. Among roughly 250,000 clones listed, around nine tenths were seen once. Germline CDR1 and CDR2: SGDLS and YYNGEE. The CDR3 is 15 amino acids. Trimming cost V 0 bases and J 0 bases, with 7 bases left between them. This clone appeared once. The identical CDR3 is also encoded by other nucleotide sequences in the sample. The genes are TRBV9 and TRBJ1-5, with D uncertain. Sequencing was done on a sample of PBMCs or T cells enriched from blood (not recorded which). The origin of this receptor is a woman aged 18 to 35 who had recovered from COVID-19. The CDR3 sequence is CASSVGGNSNQPQHF. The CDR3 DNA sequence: TGTGCCAGCAGCGTAGGTGGCAATAGCAATCAGCCCCAGCATTTT. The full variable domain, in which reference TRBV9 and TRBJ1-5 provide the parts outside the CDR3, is DSGVTQTPKHLITATGQRVTLRCSPRSGDLSVYWYQQSLDQGLQFLIQYYNGEERAKGNILERFSAQQFPDLHSELNLSSLELGDSALYFCASSVGGNSNQPQHFGDGTRLSIL.